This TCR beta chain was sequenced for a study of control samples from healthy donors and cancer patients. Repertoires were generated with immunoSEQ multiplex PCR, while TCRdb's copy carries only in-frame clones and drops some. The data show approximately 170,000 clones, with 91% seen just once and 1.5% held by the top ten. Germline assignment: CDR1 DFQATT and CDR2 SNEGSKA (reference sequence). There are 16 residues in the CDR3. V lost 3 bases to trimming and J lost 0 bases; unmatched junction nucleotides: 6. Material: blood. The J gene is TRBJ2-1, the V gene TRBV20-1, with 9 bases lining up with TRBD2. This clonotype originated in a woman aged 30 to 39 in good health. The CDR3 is CSASRTSATSYNEQFF. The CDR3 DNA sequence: TGCAGTGCTAGTCGGACTAGCGCCACCTCCTACAATGAGCAGTTCTTC.